This T cell receptor (beta chain) was found in a study of T cell repertoires in cytomegalovirus infection (dated by TCRdb to the late 2010s). In terms of the full investigation: Alongside well-studied HLA-B-restricted epitopes, the peptide stimulations were aimed at recently identified HLA-C-restricted CMV epitopes, whose presentation resists viral immunomodulation. Because public TCR beta signatures pointed to carriage of CMV infection together with the matching HLA type, the HLA type of each donor mattered for the analysis. The research as a whole found: In both this cohort and an independent cohort of approximately 350 donors, the cumulative frequency of public TCR beta family members distinguished carriers of CMV infection plus the relevant HLA type. The ex vivo response was dominated by HLA-C-restricted CMV-specific TCR beta clonotypes, and the single most frequent clonotype in two of eight donors was supplied by these HLA-C-restricted clonotypes.

This clonotype was detected ten times or more. Its antigen specificity is not known. The junction departs from germline at one end; a sequencing error may be responsible. The CDR3 numbers 17 residues from cysteine through phenylalanine. The entry retains the CDR3 DNA only, 51 bases that are in frame from base 1. CDR1 and CDR2 are drawn from the germline V gene (reference sequence): SSHAT, FNYEAQ. TCRdb shows the sequencer as Illumina HiSeq 1500. Starting from the raw public reads, TCRdb applied fastp trimming at Q25, assembled clones with MiXCR and retained in-frame beta chains. Duplicate CDR3 protein sequences are folded into a single record with the most common DNA and genes. In this sample the table shows some 920,000 distinct CDR3 sequences, approximately 30% of which occur a single time. The leading ten clones occupy 13% of the sample. This sample's treatment or condition label indicates: in vitro stimulation with specific CMV peptide epitopes to enrich CMV-specific T cells.

The chain uses TRBV7-7 and TRBJ2-3; 8 bases in between match TRBD2. The origin of this receptor is a human donor in good health (CMV status not recorded). Some clones in this sample may be carry-over from other donors' samples. The starting material was cultured CD8+ T cells from PBMCs, obtained from culture after CMV antigen stimulation. The base sequence is TGTGCTAGCAGCTTGGGTAGCGGGGTCTCGCTCGCAGATACGCAGTATTTT. Translated, this gives CASSLGSGVSLADTQYF.